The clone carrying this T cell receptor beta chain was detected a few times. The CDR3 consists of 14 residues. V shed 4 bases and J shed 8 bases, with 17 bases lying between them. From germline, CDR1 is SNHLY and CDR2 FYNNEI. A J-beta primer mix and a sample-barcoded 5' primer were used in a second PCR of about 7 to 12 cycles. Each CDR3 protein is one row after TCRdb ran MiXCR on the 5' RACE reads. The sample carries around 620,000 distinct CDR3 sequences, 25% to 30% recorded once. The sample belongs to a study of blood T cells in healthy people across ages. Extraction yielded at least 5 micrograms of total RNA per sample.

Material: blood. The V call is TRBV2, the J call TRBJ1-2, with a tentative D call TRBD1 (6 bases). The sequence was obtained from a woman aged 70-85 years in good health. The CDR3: CASSARGASVGYTF. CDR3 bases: TGTGCCAGCAGTGCGCGGGGGGCGAGTGTAGGCTACACCTTC.